This T cell receptor beta chain was identified during a study of blood T cell repertoires in COVID-19. In the study's own analysis: Reference gene primer amplification yielded estimated nucleated cell counts. Clones were read by immunoSEQ multiplex PCR, and TCRdb kept only the in-frame ones, dropping some. Clone size and the V and J calls come from that table; the DNA yielded D and trimming. In the table there are about 200,000 clones, roughly 80% of which are singletons. The V end was cut by 1 base, the J end by 4 bases, with 20 bases between. This CDR3 has 17 amino acids. The V gene's germline CDR1 is GTSNPN and CDR2 SVGIG (reference sequence).

Sample: peripheral blood. The chain has TRBV30 and TRBJ1-5, with TRBD1 as a possible D gene (6 bases). The TCR originated in a woman aged 40-49 years with COVID-19, enrolled during active disease. The CDR3 DNA is TGTGCCTGGAGTGGGGAGGGGGGCTCGACGCAGAATCAGCCCCAGCATTTT. Translating gives CAWSGEGGSTQNQPQHF.